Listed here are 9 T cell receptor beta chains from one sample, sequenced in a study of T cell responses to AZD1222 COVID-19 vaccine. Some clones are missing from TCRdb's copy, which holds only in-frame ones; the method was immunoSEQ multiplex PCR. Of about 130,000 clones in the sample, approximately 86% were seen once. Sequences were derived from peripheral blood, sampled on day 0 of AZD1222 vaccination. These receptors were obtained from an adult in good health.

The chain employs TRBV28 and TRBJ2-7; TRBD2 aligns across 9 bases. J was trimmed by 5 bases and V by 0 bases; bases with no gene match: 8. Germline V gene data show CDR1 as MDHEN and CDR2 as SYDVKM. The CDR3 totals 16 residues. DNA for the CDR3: TGTGCCAGCAGTTTATGGATCAGGACTAGCGCCAACGAGCAGTACTTC. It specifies CASSLWIRTSANEQYF.

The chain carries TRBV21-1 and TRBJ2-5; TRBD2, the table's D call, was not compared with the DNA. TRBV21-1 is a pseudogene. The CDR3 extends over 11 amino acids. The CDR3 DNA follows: TGTGCCAGGGGGAGGGAAGAGACCCAGTACTTC. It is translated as CARGREETQYF.

The DNA of the CDR3 is TGTGCCAGTAGTAACTCCAGGGAGTATAGCAATCAGCCCCAGCATTTT. Translation gives CASSNSREYSNQPQHF. This chain connects TRBV19 to TRBJ1-5, with D perhaps matching TRBD1 (5 bases). Germline assignment: CDR1 LNHDA and CDR2 SQIVND (reference sequence). Trimming pared 4 bases from V and 0 bases from J, leaving 13 bases between. This CDR3 spans 16 amino acids.

The CDR3 DNA is TGTGCCAGCACTGGGTCTTGGGAGCAGTACTTC. Translating it yields CASTGSWEQYF. The chain recombines TRBV6-5 with TRBJ2-7, with D unclear. With 7 bases removed from V and 7 bases from J, the gap between germline ends came to 11 bases. The CDR3 covers 11 residues. CDR1 is MNHEY and CDR2 is SVGAGI in the germline V gene.

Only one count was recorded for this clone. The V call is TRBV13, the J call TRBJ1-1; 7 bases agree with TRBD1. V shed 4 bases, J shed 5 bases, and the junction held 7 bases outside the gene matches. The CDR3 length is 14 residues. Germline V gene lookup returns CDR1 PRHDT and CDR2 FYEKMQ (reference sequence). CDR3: CASSWDSGGTEAFF. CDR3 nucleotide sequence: TGTGCCAGCAGCTGGGACAGCGGGGGGACTGAAGCTTTCTTT.

DNA for the CDR3: TGTGCCAGCTCACCACTCCAAGATAGCAATCAGCCCCAGCATTTT. Encoded protein: CASSPLQDSNQPQHF. The gene calls are TRBV18 and TRBJ1-5; no reliable D call. The CDR3 loop spans 15 amino acids. V lost 1 base and J 0 bases, leaving 7 bases between the germline ends. Germline loops: CDR1 KGHSH, CDR2 LQKENI.

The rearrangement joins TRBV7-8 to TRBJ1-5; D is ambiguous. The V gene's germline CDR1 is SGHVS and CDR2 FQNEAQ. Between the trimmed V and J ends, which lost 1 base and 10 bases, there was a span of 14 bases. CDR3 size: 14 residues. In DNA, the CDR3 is TGTGCCAGCAGCTTAGATACGAGAAACGAACCCCAGCATTTT. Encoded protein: CASSLDTRNEPQHF.

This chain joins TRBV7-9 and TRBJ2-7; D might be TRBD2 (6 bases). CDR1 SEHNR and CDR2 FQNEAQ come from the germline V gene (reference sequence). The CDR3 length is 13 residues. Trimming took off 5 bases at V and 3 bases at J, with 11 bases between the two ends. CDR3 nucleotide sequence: TGTGCCAGCAGCCCCAGGAGGGGCTACGAGCAGTACTTC. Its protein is CASSPRRGYEQYF.

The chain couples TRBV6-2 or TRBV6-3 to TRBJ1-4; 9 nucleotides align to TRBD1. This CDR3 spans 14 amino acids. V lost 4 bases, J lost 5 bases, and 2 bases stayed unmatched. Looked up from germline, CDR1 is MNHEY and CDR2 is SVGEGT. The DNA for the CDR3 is TGTGCCAGCAGTTTGACAGGGGGAAATGAAAAACTGTTTTTT. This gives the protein CASSLTGGNEKLFF.